This TCR beta chain is drawn from a study of T-cell memory formation after mild COVID-19. Many counts were recorded for this clonotype. The antigen is not known. General study results and limits: Within pre-infection memory, some responding clones were found, suggesting cross-reactive memory joined. The main location of contracting CD4+ clones was CM and EM, and that of contracting CD8+ clones was EMRA.

The V and J ends lost 4 bases and 2 bases respectively, with 8 bases between them. The CDR3 consists of 13 residues. CDR1 SGHRS and CDR2 YFSETQ come from the germline V gene. Using its own MiXCR run on the 5' RACE reads, TCRdb lists one record per CDR3 protein. Counted here are 45,000 to 55,000 distinct CDR3 sequences, 7.3% occurring once; the ten biggest clones make up 1.4%. V gene TRBV5-1 combines with J gene TRBJ2-3, with D possibly being TRBD2 (5 bases). The sample was PBMCs or a T cell subset sorted from them (not recorded which). The clonotype was recovered from a man between 18 and 35 years old who had mild COVID-19 (a few samples of this study predate the infection). Cell type and time point are not known. The CDR3 DNA reads as TGCGCCAGCAGCCTGGACTCCACAGATACGCAGTATTTT. It is translated as CASSLDSTDTQYF.